This T cell receptor (beta chain) derives from a study of control samples from healthy donors and cancer patients. The V end was cut by 2 bases, the J end by 2 bases, with 9 bases between. CDR1 is KGHSH and CDR2 is LQKENI in the germline V gene. This CDR3 has 14 residues. Repertoires were generated with immunoSEQ multiplex PCR, while TCRdb's copy carries only in-frame clones and drops some. This table holds about 140,000 clones, 94% found once. The gene calls are TRBV18 and TRBJ1-2, with D perhaps matching TRBD1 (5 bases). This clonotype was sampled from a man in his forties in good health. The specimen sequenced was blood. This CDR3 reads CASSPRRGNYGYTF. For the CDR3, the DNA is TGTGCCAGCTCACCAAGACGGGGCAACTATGGCTACACCTTC.